These 4 T cell receptor beta chains came from one sample sequenced in a study of OX40 agonist ivuxolimab in advanced cancers. Data came from immunoSEQ multiplex PCR; TCRdb stores just in-frame clones and leaves some out. The sample includes more than 75,000 clones, 80% to 90% of them seen just once. The material was CD4+ or CD8+ T cells sorted from blood, obtained in a trial of the OX40 agonist ivuxolimab. The receptor set was obtained from an adult with an advanced solid tumor such as melanoma, head and neck, liver or kidney cancer.

This clone has just a few counts. The genes are TRBV5-6 and TRBJ1-6, with TRBD1 as a possible D gene (5 bases). Trimming left V 0 bases short and J 14 bases short, with 9 bases between. The germline CDR1 and CDR2 sequences are SGHDT and YYEEEE. The length of the CDR3 is 12 residues. This CDR3 is CASSLGRGALHF. The DNA for the CDR3 is TGTGCCAGCAGCTTGGGTAGGGGAGCCCTCCACTTT.

This chain links TRBV9 with TRBJ1-4; tentative D call: TRBD1 (6 bases). V lost 5 bases, J lost 3 bases, and 11 bases lay in between. CDR1 and CDR2 from the germline V gene are SGDLS and YYNGEE. This CDR3 has 14 residues. CDR3 nucleotide sequence: TGTGCCAGCAGTACCGGACAGCCTAATGAAAAACTGTTTTTT. It specifies CASSTGQPNEKLFF.

The rearrangement links TRBV11-2 to TRBJ2-2; tentative D call: TRBD1 (6 bases). Trimming left V 4 bases short and J 5 bases short, with 11 bases between. The CDR3 consists of 14 residues. Germline lookup yields CDR1 SGHAT and CDR2 FQNNGV. CDR3 coding DNA: TGTGCCAGCAGCTCCTCAGGGGTTACCGGGGAGCTGTTTTTT. Translating gives CASSSSGVTGELFF.

The rearrangement joins TRBV19 to TRBJ1-5; the D gene is possibly TRBD1 (5 bases). In germline, CDR1 is LNHDA, CDR2 SQIVND (reference sequence). The CDR3 has 16 residues. V lost 7 bases and J lost 2, with 18 bases in between. The DNA for the CDR3 is TGTGCCAGTAAGTCGGAGGGGCTGGGGGGCAATCAGCCCCAGCATTTT. This encodes CASKSEGLGGNQPQHF.